This T cell receptor beta chain is drawn from a study of blood T cell repertoires in COVID-19 (dated by TCRdb to about 2020). Broadly, across the study: Samples from collaborators originated in the United States, Italy and Spain and spanned both the acute and convalescent phases of COVID-19. Samples were obtained from the ongoing ImmuneRACE study (first 160 participants) and from some 1,300 subjects provided by 6 global collaborators. Where HLA class I and class II types were available, the types were taken from metadata supplied by the sample provider, not from assay-based typing. The repertoires were made available in a free public database intended to serve as a resource for research on the immune response to SARS-CoV-2. The dataset comprised deeply sampled blood TCRbeta repertoires from subjects exposed to, actively infected with, or recovered from COVID-19. Sample metadata almost always included a de-identified subject ID, COVID-19 status, age in years and sex. The prospective study material was composed of cDNA or gDNA derived from T cells, B-cell-depleted T cells, or PBMCs. Here is what the overall study found, with its caveats: The quantity of clinical and demographic metadata differed by source and by participant and was supplied without curation.

V has 3 bases trimmed and J has 6 bases trimmed; junction bases matching no gene number 1. CDR1 and CDR2 are read off the germline V gene (reference sequence) as LGHDT and YNNKEL. From cysteine to phenylalanine, the CDR3 is 14 amino acids long. CDR3 DNA is the only sequence kept; it has 42 bases, read in frame from the first base. On this clone itself: This clone's antigen is unknown. Qualities for individual bases were not recorded, and no much larger clone is one base off.

Collaborating institutions collected whole blood in K2EDTA tubes following their own protocols. Collaborator samples were shipped for TCRbeta analysis as frozen whole blood, isolated PBMCs, or DNA extracted from either sample type. TCRbeta CDR3 regions were amplified from genomic DNA using the immunoSEQ Assay, a bias-controlled multiplex PCR. As for how the authors treated the data: The number of nucleated cells in each sample was estimated by amplification of reference gene primers within the assay. Sequence reads were collapsed and filtered to measure the absolute abundance of every unique TCRbeta CDR3 rearrangement. For each sample, productive Simpson clonality was calculated by taking the square root of Simpson's diversity index across productive rearrangements. TCRdb took over this immuneACCESS table, retaining in-frame rearrangements with V and J assigned. Such tables are incomplete; in checked studies, under half of the missing clones stem from an unresolved V gene, and the remainder is unexplained. The DNA gave D and trimming, while V, J and clone size come from that table. The sample data list about 27,000 clones, and 75% to 90% of these were observed just once. Together, the top ten hold approximately 64% of the sample.

Input material: peripheral blood. The source is a woman older than 75 with acute or convalescent COVID-19. The sequence joins TRBV3-1 (or the pseudogene TRBV3-2) to TRBJ1-4, with 10 middle bases fitting TRBD1. This receptor carries the CDR3 CASSQGQGYEKLFF. The bases are TGTGCCAGCAGCCAGGGACAGGGGTATGAAAAACTGTTTTTT.